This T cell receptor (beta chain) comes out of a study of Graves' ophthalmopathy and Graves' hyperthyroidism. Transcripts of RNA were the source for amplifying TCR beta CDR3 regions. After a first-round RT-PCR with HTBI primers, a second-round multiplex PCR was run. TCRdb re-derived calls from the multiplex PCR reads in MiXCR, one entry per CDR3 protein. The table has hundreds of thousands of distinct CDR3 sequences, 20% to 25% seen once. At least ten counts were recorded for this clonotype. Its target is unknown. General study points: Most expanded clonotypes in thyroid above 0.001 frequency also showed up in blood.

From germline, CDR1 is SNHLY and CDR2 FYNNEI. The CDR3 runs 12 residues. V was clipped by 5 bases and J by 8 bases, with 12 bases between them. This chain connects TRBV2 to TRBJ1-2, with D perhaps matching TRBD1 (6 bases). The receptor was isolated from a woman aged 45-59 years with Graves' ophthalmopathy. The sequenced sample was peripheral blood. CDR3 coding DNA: TGTGCCAGCAGTCCTACAGGGCGGGGCTACACCTTC. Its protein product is CASSPTGRGYTF.